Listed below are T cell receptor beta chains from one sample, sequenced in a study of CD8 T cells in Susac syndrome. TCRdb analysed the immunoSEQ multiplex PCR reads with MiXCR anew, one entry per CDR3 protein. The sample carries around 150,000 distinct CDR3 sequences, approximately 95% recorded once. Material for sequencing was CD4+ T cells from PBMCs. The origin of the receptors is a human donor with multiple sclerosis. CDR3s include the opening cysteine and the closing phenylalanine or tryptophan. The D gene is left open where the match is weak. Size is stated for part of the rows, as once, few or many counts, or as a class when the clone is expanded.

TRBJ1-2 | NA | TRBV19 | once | CASTPQSGALGVIYGYTF | TGTGCCAGTACTCCTCAGTCGGGAGCCCTCGGCGTAATCTATGGCTACACCTTC
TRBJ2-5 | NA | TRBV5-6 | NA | CASSLTLPGKETQYF | TGTGCCAGCAGCTTGACGCTCCCGGGAAAAGAGACCCAGTACTTC
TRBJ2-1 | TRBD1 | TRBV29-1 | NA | CSGVDRGPYNEQFF | TGCAGCGGTGTAGACAGGGGTCCTTACAATGAGCAGTTCTTC
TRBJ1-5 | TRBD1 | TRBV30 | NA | CAWSGDRGSTQPQHF | TGTGCCTGGAGTGGGGACAGGGGGTCTACTCAGCCCCAGCATTTT
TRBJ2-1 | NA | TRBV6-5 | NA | CASRGSSLNEQFF | TGTGCCAGCAGAGGTAGCTCCCTCAATGAGCAGTTCTTC
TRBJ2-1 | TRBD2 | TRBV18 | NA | CASSPKFGGDEQFF | TGTGCCAGCTCACCAAAGTTCGGGGGGGATGAGCAGTTCTTC
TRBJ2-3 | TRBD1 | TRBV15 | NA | CATSREQGITDTQYF | TGTGCCACCAGCAGAGAACAGGGGATCACAGATACGCAGTATTTT
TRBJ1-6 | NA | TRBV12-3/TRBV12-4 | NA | CASSGQLGSPLHF | TGTGCCAGCAGCGGACAGCTAGGTTCACCCCTCCACTTT
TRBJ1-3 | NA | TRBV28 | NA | CASTLGGLRSGNTIYF | TGTGCCAGCACCCTGGGAGGGCTTCGCTCTGGAAACACCATATATTTT
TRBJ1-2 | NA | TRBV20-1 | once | CSADDPKLRFYGYTF | TGCAGTGCCGATGACCCGAAACTTCGATTCTATGGCTACACCTTC
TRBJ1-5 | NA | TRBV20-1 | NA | CSARDERDGNQPQHF | TGCAGTGCTAGAGATGAGAGGGATGGTAATCAGCCCCAGCATTTT